Each of the 25 T cell receptor beta chains below was sequenced from the same sample in a study of response to subunit inactivated influenza vaccine. TCRdb recomputed calls from the RT-PCR reads with MiXCR, one row per CDR3 protein. The table has around 790,000 distinct CDR3 sequences, about 20% seen once; the top ten hold around 9.6%. This specimen was PBMCs from blood, taken about 5 days after vaccination. Receptors were obtained from a man over 45 who received an inactivated influenza vaccine.

The chain links TRBV11-3 to TRBJ2-3; D is uncertain. Germline CDR1 reads SGHNT; CDR2 reads YENEEA. V lost 4 bases and J 4 bases, leaving 6 bases between the germline ends. The CDR3 has 12 amino acids. CDR3 in amino acids: CASSSDADTQYF. The DNA of the CDR3 is TGTGCCAGCAGCTCGGACGCAGATACGCAGTATTTT. Combining the CDR3 with reference TRBV11-3 and TRBJ2-3 gives the whole variable domain EAGVVQSPRYKIIEKKQPVAFWCNPISGHNTLYWYLQNLGQGPELLIRYENEEAVDDSQLPKDRFSAERLKGVDSTLKIQPAELGDSAVYLCASSSDADTQYFGPGTRLTVL.

This clonotype was observed a few times. The chain links TRBV20-1 to TRBJ2-3, with 7 bases fitting TRBD2. The V gene's germline CDR1 is DFQATT and CDR2 SNEGSKA (reference sequence). V lost 0 bases to trimming and J lost 8 bases; unmatched junction nucleotides: 5. This CDR3 comprises 13 residues. CDR3 DNA: TGCAGTGCTAGAGATGCGGGAGAGACTACGCAGTATTTT. Translating gives CSARDAGETTQYF.

This clonotype was observed a few times. The CDR3 sequence: CASSLRTGTGSQETQYF. The CDR3 DNA reads TGTGCCAGCAGCTTACGCACCGGGACAGGGAGCCAAGAGACCCAGTACTTC. The V call is TRBV14, the J call TRBJ2-5; 9 bases map to TRBD1. Per the germline V gene, CDR1 is SGHDN and CDR2 is FVKESK. With 5 bases clipped from V and 1 base from J, the junction kept 11 bases outside the gene matches. This CDR3 spans 17 amino acids.

V and J are TRBV29-1 and TRBJ2-5; tentative D call: TRBD1 (5 bases). The CDR3 has 13 amino acids. In germline, CDR1 is SQVTM, CDR2 ANQGSEA. Trimming pared 7 bases from V and 5 bases from J, leaving 17 bases between. CDR3 residues: CSGAPGLLETQYF. The CDR3 DNA is TGCAGCGGAGCTCCAGGGCTGTTGGAGACCCAGTACTTC.

The CDR3 loop reads CASSIERQETQYF. The CDR3 nucleotides are TGTGCCAGCTCAATTGAAAGGCAAGAGACCCAGTACTTC. The chain recombines TRBV12-3 or TRBV12-4 with TRBJ2-5; D gene unclear. With 8 bases removed from V and 2 bases from J, the gap between germline ends came to 12 bases. This CDR3 contains 13 residues.

The chain uses TRBV7-9 and TRBJ1-4; D ambiguous. Germline V gene sequence: CDR1 SEHNR, CDR2 FQNEAQ (reference sequence). V was shortened by 3 bases and J by 5 bases, with 10 bases between the two germline ends. This CDR3 has 14 residues. CDR3 bases: TGTGCCAGCAGCTTTTGGGAGGAAAATGAAAAACTGTTTTTT. Its translation: CASSFWEENEKLFF.

The chain uses TRBV7-9 and TRBJ2-1, with TRBD2 matching 9 bases. From germline, CDR1 is SEHNR and CDR2 FQNEAQ (reference sequence). This CDR3 comprises 15 residues. After removal of 6 bases from V and 8 bases from J, the junction contained 11 bases not matched to a gene. The chain's CDR3 is CASRASGISAHEQFF. In DNA, the CDR3 is TGTGCCAGCAGAGCTAGCGGGATTAGTGCCCATGAGCAGTTCTTC.

This clonotype was seen a few times. Germline is not matched at one junction end, which may reflect a read error. The rearrangement uses TRBV12-3 or TRBV12-4 and TRBJ2-1; 12 bases map to TRBD2. The CDR3 length is 16 residues. This CDR3 reads CASSVASGRAGNEQFF. The CDR3 nucleotides read TGTGCCAGCAGTGTAGCTAGCGGGAGGGCCGGGAATGAGCAGTTCTTC.

The gene calls are TRBV4-3 and TRBJ2-5; D remains ambiguous. Germline assignment: CDR1 LGHNA and CDR2 YSLEER. There are 15 residues in the CDR3. The V and J ends lost 0 bases and 5 bases respectively, with 13 bases between them. The CDR3 loop is CASSQDWVTSETQYF. The CDR3 coding sequence is TGCGCCAGCAGCCAAGACTGGGTCACTTCGGAGACCCAGTACTTC.

This clonotype was detected a few times. The chain has TRBV28 and TRBJ1-3, with TRBD1 matching over 7 bases. The ends lost 5 bases at V and 4 bases at J; junction bases unmatched: 5. CDR3 length equals 14 residues. The germline V gene has CDR1 MDHEN and CDR2 SYDVKM. The CDR3 here is CASSKQGPGNTIYF. CDR3 DNA: TGTGCCAGCAGTAAACAGGGGCCAGGAAACACCATATATTTT.

The J gene is TRBJ2-3, the V gene TRBV7-2; D is unresolved. This CDR3 comprises 13 residues. Trimming took off 6 bases at V and 2 bases at J, with 9 bases between the two ends. Germline CDR1 reads SGHTA; CDR2 reads FQGNSA. CDR3 loop: CASSTLYTDTQYF. CDR3 nucleotides: TGTGCCAGCAGTACCCTCTACACAGATACGCAGTATTTT.

The V call is TRBV7-9, the J call TRBJ2-1; 10 nucleotides match TRBD2. The CDR3 has 17 amino acids. In germline, CDR1 is SEHNR, CDR2 FQNEAQ (reference sequence). The V and J ends lost 2 bases and 6 bases, in that order; junction bases with no gene match: 10. The CDR3, as DNA: TGTGCCAGCAGCTTACCTTTTAGGGCTAGCGGGAGCAATGAGCAGTTCTTC. It yields the protein CASSLPFRASGSNEQFF.

The chain recombines TRBV6-2 or TRBV6-3 with TRBJ1-1; D is perhaps TRBD1 (5 bases). Trimming left V 4 bases short and J 1 base short, with 16 bases between. Germline values: CDR1 MNHEY, CDR2 SVGEGT. The CDR3 contains 16 residues. The CDR3 loop is CASSSGRAGTNTEAFF. In DNA, the CDR3 is TGTGCCAGCAGTTCCGGAAGGGCAGGGACGAACACTGAAGCTTTCTTT.

A few counts support this clonotype. The chain uses TRBV5-1 and TRBJ2-5; the D call may be TRBD1 or TRBD2 (6 bases each). The V gene's germline CDR1 is SGHRS and CDR2 YFSETQ. The length of the CDR3 is 15 residues. With 4 bases removed from V and 5 bases from J, the gap between germline ends came to 18 bases. CDR3 loop: CASSQNEGGPETQYF. In DNA form, the CDR3 reads TGCGCCAGCAGCCAAAACGAGGGGGGACCCGAGACCCAGTACTTC.

This clonotype turned up a few times. The chain uses TRBV5-6 and TRBJ2-5, with 7 bases that match TRBD1. The germline gives CDR1 SGHDT, CDR2 YYEEEE. This CDR3 has 14 amino acids. Unmatched junction bases numbered 5, after V lost 4 bases and J lost 2 bases. CDR3 region: CASSRQGNQETQYF. The CDR3 DNA sequence: TGTGCCAGCAGCAGACAGGGTAATCAAGAGACCCAGTACTTC. The whole variable domain, filled in from reference TRBV5-6 and TRBJ2-5, reads DAGVTQSPTHLIKTRGQQVTLRCSPKSGHDTVSWYQQALGQGPQFIFQYYEEEERQRGNFPDRFSGHQFPNYSSELNVNALLLGDSALYLCASSRQGNQETQYFGPGTRLLVL.

The rearrangement uses TRBV5-1 and TRBJ2-7; D tentatively reads TRBD1 or TRBD2 (5 bases each). Germline CDR1 SGHRS, CDR2 YFSETQ. This CDR3 is 13 amino acids long. V shed 4 bases and J shed 9 bases, with 17 bases lying between them. The CDR3: CASSEGPLAWQYF. The CDR3, as DNA: TGCGCCAGCAGCGAGGGACCCTTAGCTTGGCAGTACTTC.

This clonotype has only a few counts. V usage is TRBV11-2 and J usage is TRBJ1-2; 7 nucleotides match TRBD1. With 2 bases clipped from V and 4 bases from J, the junction kept 4 bases outside the gene matches. CDR1 is SGHAT and CDR2 is FQNNGV in the germline V gene. The CDR3 sequence is 14 residues long. The DNA for the CDR3 is TGTGCCAGCAGCTTATCCGGGACAGTCTATGGCTACACCTTC. This sequence encodes CASSLSGTVYGYTF.

The chain combines TRBV10-3 with TRBJ2-7; D is unresolved. The CDR3 length is 14 residues. Trimming removed 2 bases at V and 3 bases at J, with 11 bases between. Germline CDR1 and CDR2: ENHRY and SYGVKD. For the CDR3, the DNA is TGTGCCATCAGTGAGCCAACCAACTTCTACGAGCAGTACTTC. This translates into CAISEPTNFYEQYF.

V usage is TRBV12-3 or TRBV12-4 and J usage is TRBJ2-1, with a tentative D call TRBD1 (6 bases). Trimming cost V 5 bases and J 6 bases, with 11 bases left between them. This CDR3 region has 13 residues. In nucleotides, the CDR3 is TGTGCCAGCAGTACAAGGGACACCAATGAGCAGTTCTTC. Amino acid sequence: CASSTRDTNEQFF.

The chain has TRBV9 and TRBJ2-3; D gene ambiguous. Trimming took 3 bases from V and 2 from J, leaving 16 bases between them. This CDR3 has 16 residues. Germline V gene sequence: CDR1 SGDLS, CDR2 YYNGEE. CDR3: CASSDTGPRPTDTQYF. CDR3 DNA: TGTGCCAGCAGCGACACCGGGCCCCGGCCCACAGATACGCAGTATTTT.

The rearrangement uses TRBV20-1 and TRBJ2-7; no clear D. This CDR3 is 14 amino acids long. Germline values: CDR1 DFQATT, CDR2 SNEGSKA (reference sequence). The CDR3: CSAPIWKDTYEQYF. The DNA of the CDR3 is TGCAGCGCCCCCATTTGGAAGGATACCTACGAGCAGTACTTC.

This clonotype was counted a few times. The chain is built from TRBV27 and TRBJ2-5; D is perhaps TRBD1 (5 bases). The V end lost 5 bases, the J end lost 0 bases, and 19 bases lay between the germline ends. CDR3 size: 17 residues. Germline CDR1 is MNHEY and CDR2 is SMNVEV (reference sequence). CDR3 region: CASSTRRAPRYQETQYF. In DNA, the CDR3 is TGTGCCAGCAGTACGCGCAGGGCTCCGAGGTACCAAGAGACCCAGTACTTC.

This clonotype was found a few times. The chain employs TRBV11-2 and TRBJ2-1, with TRBD2 matching over 9 bases. With 5 bases clipped from V and 0 bases from J, the junction kept 11 bases outside the gene matches. The CDR3 sequence is 18 residues long. Germline CDR1 reads SGHAT; CDR2 reads FQNNGV. CDR3 coding DNA: TGTGCCAGCAGCCCGGGGACTAGCTCTCTGAGCTCCTACAATGAGCAGTTCTTC. It is translated as CASSPGTSSLSSYNEQFF.

This clonotype showed up just a few times. The CDR3 DNA reads TGTGCCAGCAGTTTGGCCCAGGGGGCCGGGGAGCTGTTTTTT. It translates to CASSLAQGAGELFF. The V call is TRBV12-3 or TRBV12-4, the J call TRBJ2-2; 7 nucleotides align to TRBD1. J was trimmed by 6 bases and V by 3 bases; bases with no gene match: 4. The CDR3 runs to 14 residues.

This chain joins TRBV7-9 and TRBJ1-2, with 9 nucleotides matching TRBD1. Germline CDR1 reads SEHNR; CDR2 reads FQNEAQ (reference sequence). The CDR3 runs to 15 residues. The ends lost 5 bases at V and 4 bases at J; junction bases unmatched: 8. The CDR3 here is CASSGAGTGFYGYTF. For the CDR3, the DNA is TGTGCCAGCAGCGGGGCCGGGACAGGGTTCTATGGCTACACCTTC.